This T cell receptor (beta chain) derives from a study of blood T cell repertoires in COVID-19. For the study at large: Researchers got acute and convalescent COVID-19 samples from the United States, Italy and Spain. Sample material is recorded as cDNA or gDNA derived from T cells, B-cell-depleted T cells, or PBMCs.

Per the original methods: Researchers report that nucleated cell counts were estimated from reference gene primer amplification. TCRdb keeps only in-frame clones here, not all; method: immunoSEQ multiplex PCR. V and J calls and clone size are as listed in that table; D and trimming were resolved from the DNA. Of 200,000 to 250,000 clones in the sample, roughly 82% were seen once. This CDR3 has 19 amino acids. V dropped 10 bases and J dropped 3 bases, with 30 bases sitting between them. The germline V gene has CDR1 LNHDA and CDR2 SQIVND (reference sequence). Sequences were obtained from peripheral blood. The rearrangement links TRBV19 to TRBJ1-4, with a tentative D call TRBD1 (5 bases). The TCR was taken from a woman aged 40 to 50 with acute or convalescent COVID-19. The CDR3 loop is CATAGVFYTKTFPNEKLFF. DNA of the CDR3: TGTGCCACCGCGGGGGTGTTCTACACTAAGACTTTCCCTAATGAAAAACTGTTTTTT.